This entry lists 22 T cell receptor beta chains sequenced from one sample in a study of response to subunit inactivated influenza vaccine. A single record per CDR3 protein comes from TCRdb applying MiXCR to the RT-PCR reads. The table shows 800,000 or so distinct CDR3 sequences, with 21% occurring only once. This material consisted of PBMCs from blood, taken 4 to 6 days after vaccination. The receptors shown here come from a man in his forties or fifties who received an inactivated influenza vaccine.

The CDR3, as DNA: TGCAGTGCTAGGGGTGCTAGCGGGGTGGAGTTAGAGACCCAGTACTTC. Amino acids: CSARGASGVELETQYF. V usage is TRBV20-1 and J usage is TRBJ2-5; 9 bases agree with TRBD2. Germline CDR1 DFQATT, CDR2 SNEGSKA (reference sequence). The J segment lost 4 bases and the V segment lost 3 bases, leaving 12 bases of the junction unmatched. This CDR3 contains 16 residues.

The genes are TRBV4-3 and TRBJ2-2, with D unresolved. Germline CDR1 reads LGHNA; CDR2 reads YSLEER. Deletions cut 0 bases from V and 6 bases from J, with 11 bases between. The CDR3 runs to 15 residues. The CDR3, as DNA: TGCGCCAGCAGCCAAGATCACGAAGGATCCGGGGAGCTGTTTTTT. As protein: CASSQDHEGSGELFF.

The CDR3 nucleotides read TGTGCCATCAGTGAGGATTTAGGCACAGGGGAAAAACTGTTTTTT. This codes for CAISEDLGTGEKLFF. This chain links TRBV10-3 with TRBJ1-4; D is possibly TRBD1 (6 bases). V dropped 2 bases and J dropped 8 bases, with 15 bases sitting between them. The CDR3 runs to 15 residues. CDR1 and CDR2 from the germline V gene are ENHRY and SYGVKD.

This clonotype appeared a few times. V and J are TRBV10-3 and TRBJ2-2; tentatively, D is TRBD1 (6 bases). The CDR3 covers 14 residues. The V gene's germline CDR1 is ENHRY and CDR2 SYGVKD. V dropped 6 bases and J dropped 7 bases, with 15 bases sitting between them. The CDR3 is CAIRSDRSGGELFF. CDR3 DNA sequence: TGTGCCATCAGATCCGACAGGTCCGGCGGGGAGCTGTTTTTT.

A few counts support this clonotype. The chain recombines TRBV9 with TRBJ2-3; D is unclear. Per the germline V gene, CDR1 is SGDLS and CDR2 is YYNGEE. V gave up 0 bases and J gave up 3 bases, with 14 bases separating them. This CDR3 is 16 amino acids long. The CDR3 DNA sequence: TGTGCCAGCAGCGTAGGGGTGCTAATGGGTACAGATACGCAGTATTTT. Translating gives CASSVGVLMGTDTQYF.

CDR3 DNA: TGTGCCAGCAGCTTAGACCCTAGCGGGGGGGCAAATACGCAGTATTTT. It is translated as CASSLDPSGGANTQYF. V usage is TRBV7-9 and J usage is TRBJ2-3; 12 positions match TRBD2. The germline gives CDR1 SEHNR, CDR2 FQNEAQ (reference sequence). This CDR3 is built from 16 residues. V trimming: 1 base; J trimming: 7 bases; junction bases outside the gene matches: 6.

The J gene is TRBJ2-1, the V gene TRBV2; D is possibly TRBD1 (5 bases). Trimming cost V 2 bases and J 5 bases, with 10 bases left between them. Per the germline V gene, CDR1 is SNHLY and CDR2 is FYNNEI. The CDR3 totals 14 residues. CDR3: CASSESGFNNEQFF. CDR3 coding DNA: TGTGCCAGCAGTGAATCAGGGTTTAACAATGAGCAGTTCTTC.

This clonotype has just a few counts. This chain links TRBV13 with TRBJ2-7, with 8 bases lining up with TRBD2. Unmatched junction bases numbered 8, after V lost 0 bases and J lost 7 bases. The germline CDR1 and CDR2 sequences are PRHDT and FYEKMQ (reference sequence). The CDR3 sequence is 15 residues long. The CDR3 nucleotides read TGTGCCAGCAGCTTAGGGACGGTTTCGGGGGGGGAGCAGTACTTC. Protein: CASSLGTVSGGEQYF.

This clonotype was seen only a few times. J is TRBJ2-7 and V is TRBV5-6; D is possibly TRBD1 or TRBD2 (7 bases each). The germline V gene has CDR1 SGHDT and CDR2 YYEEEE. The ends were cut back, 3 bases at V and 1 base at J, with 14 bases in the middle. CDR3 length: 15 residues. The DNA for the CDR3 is TGTGCCAGCAGCTCGGGGGGACAGTTTTCCTACGAGCAGTACTTC. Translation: CASSSGGQFSYEQYF.

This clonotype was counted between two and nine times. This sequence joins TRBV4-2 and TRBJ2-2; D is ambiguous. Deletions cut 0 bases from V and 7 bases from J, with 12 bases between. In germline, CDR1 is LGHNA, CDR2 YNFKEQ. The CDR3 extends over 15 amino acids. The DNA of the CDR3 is TGTGCCAGCAGCCAAGATGAGACTGACGGCGGGGAGCTGTTTTTT. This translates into CASSQDETDGGELFF.

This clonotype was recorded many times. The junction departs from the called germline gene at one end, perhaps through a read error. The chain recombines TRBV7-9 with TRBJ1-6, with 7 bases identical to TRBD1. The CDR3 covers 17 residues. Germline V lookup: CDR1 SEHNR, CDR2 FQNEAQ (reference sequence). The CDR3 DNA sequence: TGTGCCAGCAGCCATGGGACAGTGACCCCCTATGATTCACCCCTCCACTTT. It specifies CASSHGTVTPYDSPLHF.

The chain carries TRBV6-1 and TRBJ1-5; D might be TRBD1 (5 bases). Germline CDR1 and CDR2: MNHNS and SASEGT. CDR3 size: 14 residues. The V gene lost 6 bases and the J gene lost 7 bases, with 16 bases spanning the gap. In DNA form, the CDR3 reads TGTGCCAGCAGCTCACCCCAGGGTATACAGCCCCAGCATTTT. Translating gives CASSSPQGIQPQHF.

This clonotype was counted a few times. The CDR3 nucleotides read TGTGCCAGCAGAAGGACAGGGTATTCCTACGAGCAGTACTTC. This translates into CASRRTGYSYEQYF. V and J are TRBV28 and TRBJ2-7, with TRBD1 identical over 8 bases. J lost 1 base, V lost 6 bases, and 5 bases had no gene match. The CDR3 spans 14 residues. Germline V CDR1 and CDR2: MDHEN, SYDVKM.

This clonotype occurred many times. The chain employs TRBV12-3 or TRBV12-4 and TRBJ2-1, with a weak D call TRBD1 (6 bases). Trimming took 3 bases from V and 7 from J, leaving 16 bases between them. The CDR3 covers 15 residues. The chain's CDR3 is CASSLTRQERNEQFF. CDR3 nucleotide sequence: TGTGCCAGCAGTTTGACGCGACAGGAGAGAAATGAGCAGTTCTTC.

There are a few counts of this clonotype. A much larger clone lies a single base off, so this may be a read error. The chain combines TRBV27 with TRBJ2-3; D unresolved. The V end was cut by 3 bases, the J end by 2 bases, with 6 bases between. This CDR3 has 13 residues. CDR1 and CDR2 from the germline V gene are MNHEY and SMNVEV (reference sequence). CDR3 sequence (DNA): TGTGCCAGCAGTTTTTCTAACACAGATACGCAGTATTTT. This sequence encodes CASSFSNTDTQYF.

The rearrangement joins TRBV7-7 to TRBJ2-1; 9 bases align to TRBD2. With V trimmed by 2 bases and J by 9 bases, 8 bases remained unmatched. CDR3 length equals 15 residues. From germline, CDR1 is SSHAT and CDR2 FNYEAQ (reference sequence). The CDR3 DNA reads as TGTGCCAGCAGCTTAAGCTTGGCGGGAGGGACTGAGCAGTTCTTC. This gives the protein CASSLSLAGGTEQFF.

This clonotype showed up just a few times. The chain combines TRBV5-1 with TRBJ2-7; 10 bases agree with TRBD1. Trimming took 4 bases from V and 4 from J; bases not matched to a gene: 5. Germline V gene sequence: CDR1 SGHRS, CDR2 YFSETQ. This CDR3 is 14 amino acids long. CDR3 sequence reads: CASSGRDRGYEQYF. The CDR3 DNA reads TGCGCCAGCAGCGGCCGGGACAGGGGTTACGAGCAGTACTTC.

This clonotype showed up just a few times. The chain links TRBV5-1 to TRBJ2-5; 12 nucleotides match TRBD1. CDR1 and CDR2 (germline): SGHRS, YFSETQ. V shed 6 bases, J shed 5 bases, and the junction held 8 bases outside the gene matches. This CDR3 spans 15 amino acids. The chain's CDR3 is CASTSGTGGLETQYF. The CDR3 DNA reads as TGCGCCAGCACCTCCGGGACAGGGGGCTTGGAGACCCAGTACTTC.

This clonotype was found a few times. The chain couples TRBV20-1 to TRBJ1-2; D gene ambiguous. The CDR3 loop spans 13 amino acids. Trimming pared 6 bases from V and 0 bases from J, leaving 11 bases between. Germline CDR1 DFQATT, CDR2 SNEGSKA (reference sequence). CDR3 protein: CSARWETNYGYTF. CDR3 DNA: TGCAGTGCCCGCTGGGAAACTAACTATGGCTACACCTTC.

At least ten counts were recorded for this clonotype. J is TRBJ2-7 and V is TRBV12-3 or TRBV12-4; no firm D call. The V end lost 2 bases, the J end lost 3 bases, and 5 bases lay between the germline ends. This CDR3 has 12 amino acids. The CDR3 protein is CASSLSNYEQYF. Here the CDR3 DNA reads TGTGCCAGCAGTTTAAGTAACTACGAGCAGTACTTC.

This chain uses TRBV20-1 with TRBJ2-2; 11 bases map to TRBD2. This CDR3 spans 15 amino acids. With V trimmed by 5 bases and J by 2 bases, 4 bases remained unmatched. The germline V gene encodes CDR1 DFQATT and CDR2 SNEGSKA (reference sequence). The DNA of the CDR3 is TGCAGTGCTTCAACTAGCGGGGGAAACACCGGGGAGCTGTTTTTT. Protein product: CSASTSGGNTGELFF.

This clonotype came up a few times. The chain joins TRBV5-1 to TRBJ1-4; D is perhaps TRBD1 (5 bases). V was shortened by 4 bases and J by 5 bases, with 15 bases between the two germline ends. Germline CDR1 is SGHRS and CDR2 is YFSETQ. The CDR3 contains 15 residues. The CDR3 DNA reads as TGCGCCAGCAGCCCGGGGGACGGGTCGAATGAAAAACTGTTTTTT. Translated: CASSPGDGSNEKLFF.